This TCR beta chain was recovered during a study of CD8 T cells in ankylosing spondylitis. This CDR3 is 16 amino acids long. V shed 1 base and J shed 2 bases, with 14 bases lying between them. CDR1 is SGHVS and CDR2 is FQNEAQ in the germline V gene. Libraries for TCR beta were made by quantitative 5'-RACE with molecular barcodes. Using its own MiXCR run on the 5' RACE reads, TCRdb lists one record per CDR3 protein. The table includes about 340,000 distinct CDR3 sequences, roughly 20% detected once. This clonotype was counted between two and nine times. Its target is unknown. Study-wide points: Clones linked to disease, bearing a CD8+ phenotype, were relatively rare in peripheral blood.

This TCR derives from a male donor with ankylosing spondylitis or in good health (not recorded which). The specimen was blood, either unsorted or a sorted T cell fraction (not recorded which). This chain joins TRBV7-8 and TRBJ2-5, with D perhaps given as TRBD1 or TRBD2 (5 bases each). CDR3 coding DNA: TGTGCCAGCAGCTTAGTACGGGGTGGGGCTCAAGAGACCCAGTACTTC. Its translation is CASSLVRGGAQETQYF. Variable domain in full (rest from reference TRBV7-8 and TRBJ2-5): GAGVSQSPRYKVAKRGQDVALRCDPISGHVSLFWYQQALGQGPEFLTYFQNEAQLDKSGLPSDRFFAERPEGSVSTLKIQRTQQEDSAVYLCASSLVRGGAQETQYFGPGTRLLVL.